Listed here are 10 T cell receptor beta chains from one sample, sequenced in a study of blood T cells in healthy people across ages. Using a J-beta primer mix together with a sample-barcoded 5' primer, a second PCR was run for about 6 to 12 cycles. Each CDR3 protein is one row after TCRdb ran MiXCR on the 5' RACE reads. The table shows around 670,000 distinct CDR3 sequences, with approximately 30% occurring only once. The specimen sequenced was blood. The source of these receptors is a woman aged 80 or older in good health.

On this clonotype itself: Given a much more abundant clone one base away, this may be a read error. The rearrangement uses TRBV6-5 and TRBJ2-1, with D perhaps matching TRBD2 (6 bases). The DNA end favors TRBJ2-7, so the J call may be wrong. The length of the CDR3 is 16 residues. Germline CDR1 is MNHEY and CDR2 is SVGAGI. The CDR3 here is CASSRGGTLTYNEQYF. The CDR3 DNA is TGTGCCAGCAGCCGAGGCGGGACCCTTACCTACAATGAGCAGTACTTC.

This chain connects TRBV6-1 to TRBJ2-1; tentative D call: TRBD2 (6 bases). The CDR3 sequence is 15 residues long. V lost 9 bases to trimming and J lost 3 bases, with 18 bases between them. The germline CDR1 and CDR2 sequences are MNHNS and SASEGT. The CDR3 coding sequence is TGTGCCAGTAGCACCGGGACTGCGTACTACAATGAGCAGTTCTTC. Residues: CASSTGTAYYNEQFF.

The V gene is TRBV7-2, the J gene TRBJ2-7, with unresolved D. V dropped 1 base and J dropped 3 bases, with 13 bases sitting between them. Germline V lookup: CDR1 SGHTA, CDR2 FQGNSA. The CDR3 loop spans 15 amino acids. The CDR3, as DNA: TGTGCCAGCAGCTTAGACGCGGACGTCCTCTACGAGCAGTACTTC. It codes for CASSLDADVLYEQYF.

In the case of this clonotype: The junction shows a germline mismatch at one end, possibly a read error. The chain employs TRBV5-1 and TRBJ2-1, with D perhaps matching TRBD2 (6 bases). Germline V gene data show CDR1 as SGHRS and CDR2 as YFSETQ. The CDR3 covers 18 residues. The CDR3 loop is CASSLVAGIMSSHNGQFF. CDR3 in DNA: TGCGCCAGCAGCTTGGTGGCGGGGATCATGAGCTCCCACAATGGGCAGTTCTTC.

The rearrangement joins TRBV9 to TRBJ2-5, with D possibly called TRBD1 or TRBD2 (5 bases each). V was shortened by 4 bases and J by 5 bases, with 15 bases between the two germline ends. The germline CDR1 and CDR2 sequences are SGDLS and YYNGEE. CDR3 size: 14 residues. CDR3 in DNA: TGTGCCAGCAGCCCGTTCGGGGCAAGGGAGACCCAGTACTTC. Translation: CASSPFGARETQYF.

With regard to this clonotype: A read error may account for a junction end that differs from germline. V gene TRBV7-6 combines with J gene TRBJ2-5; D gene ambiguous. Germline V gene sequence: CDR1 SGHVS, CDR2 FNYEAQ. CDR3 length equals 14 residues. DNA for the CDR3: TGTGCCAGCAGCTTAGGGCTACCCCAAGGGACCCAGTACTTC. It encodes CASSLGLPQGTQYF.

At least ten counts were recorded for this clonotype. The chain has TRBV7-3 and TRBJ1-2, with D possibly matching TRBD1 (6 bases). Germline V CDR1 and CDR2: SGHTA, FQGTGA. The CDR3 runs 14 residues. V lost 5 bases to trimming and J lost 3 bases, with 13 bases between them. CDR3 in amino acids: CASSPTRQDYGYTF. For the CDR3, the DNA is TGTGCCAGCAGCCCTACGCGACAGGACTATGGCTACACCTTC.

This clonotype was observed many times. The DNA of the CDR3 is TGCAGCGTTCCTATACCATGGGGCTCTGAAGCTTTCTTT. This codes for CSVPIPWGSEAFF. The genes are TRBV29-1 and TRBJ1-1; perhaps TRBD1 as D (5 bases). V lost 5 bases and J lost 6, with 16 bases in between. This CDR3 contains 13 residues. Looked up from germline, CDR1 is SQVTM and CDR2 is ANQGSEA.

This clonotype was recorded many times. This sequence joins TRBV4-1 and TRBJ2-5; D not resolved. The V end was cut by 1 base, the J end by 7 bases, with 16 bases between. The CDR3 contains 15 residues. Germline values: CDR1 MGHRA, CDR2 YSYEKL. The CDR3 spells CASSQADGLTGTQYF. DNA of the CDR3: TGCGCCAGCAGCCAAGCCGACGGGTTAACGGGGACCCAGTACTTC.

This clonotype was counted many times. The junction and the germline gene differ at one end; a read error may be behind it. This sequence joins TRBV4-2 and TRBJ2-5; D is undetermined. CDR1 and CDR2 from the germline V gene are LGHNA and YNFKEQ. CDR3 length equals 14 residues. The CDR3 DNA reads TGTGCCAGCAGTTCTACGGCGGACCAGGAGACCCAGTACTTC. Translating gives CASSSTADQETQYF.